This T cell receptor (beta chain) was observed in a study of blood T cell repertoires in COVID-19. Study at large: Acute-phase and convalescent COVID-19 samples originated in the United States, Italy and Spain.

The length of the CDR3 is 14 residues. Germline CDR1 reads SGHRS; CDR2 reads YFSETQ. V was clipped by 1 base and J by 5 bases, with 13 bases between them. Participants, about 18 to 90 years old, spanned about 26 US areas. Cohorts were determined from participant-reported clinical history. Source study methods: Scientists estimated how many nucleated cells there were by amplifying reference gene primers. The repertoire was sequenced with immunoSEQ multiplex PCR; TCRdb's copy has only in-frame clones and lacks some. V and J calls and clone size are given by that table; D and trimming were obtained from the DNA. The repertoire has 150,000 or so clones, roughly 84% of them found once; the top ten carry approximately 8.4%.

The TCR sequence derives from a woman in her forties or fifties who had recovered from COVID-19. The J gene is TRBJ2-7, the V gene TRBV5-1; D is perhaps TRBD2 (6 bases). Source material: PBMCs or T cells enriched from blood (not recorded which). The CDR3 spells CASSLYGSPNEQYF. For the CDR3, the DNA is TGCGCCAGCAGCTTGTACGGGAGTCCCAACGAGCAGTACTTC.